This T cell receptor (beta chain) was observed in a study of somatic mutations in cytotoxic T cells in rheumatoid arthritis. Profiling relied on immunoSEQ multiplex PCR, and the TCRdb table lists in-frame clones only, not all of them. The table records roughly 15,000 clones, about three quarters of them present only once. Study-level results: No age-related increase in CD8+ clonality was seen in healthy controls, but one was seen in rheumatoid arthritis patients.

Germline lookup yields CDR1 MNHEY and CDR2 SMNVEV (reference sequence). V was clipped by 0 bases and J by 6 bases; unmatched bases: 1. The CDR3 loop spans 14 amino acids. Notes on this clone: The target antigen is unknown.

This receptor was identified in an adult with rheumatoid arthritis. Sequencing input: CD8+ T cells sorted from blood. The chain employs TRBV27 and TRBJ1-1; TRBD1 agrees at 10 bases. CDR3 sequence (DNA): TGTGCCAGCAGTTTATCCGGACAGGGGGCTGAAGCTTTCTTT. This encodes CASSLSGQGAEAFF.